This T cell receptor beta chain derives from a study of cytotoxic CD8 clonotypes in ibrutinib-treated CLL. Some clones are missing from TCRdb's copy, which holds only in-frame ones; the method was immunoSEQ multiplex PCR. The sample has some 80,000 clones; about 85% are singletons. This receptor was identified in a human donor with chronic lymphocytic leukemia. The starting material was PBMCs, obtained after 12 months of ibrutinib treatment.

The CDR3 here is CARYADEQYF. CDR3 bases: TGTGCCAGGTACGCGGACGAGCAGTACTTC. The chain employs TRBV21-1 and TRBJ2-7; the table's D call of TRBD2 was not tested on the DNA. TRBV21-1 corresponds to a pseudogene. This CDR3 comprises 10 residues.